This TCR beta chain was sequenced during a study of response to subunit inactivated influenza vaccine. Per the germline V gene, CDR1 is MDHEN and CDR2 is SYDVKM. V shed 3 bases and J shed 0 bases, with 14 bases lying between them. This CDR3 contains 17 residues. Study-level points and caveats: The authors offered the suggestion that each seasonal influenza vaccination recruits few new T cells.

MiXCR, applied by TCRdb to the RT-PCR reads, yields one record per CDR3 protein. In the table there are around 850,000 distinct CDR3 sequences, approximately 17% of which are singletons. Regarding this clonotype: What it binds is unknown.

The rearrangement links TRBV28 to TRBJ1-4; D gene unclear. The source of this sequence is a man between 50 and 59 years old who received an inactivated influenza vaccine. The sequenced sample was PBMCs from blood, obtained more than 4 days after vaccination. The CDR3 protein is CASSFSFTTPTNEKLFF. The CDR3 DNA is TGTGCCAGCAGTTTTTCGTTTACTACCCCAACTAATGAAAAACTGTTTTTT.